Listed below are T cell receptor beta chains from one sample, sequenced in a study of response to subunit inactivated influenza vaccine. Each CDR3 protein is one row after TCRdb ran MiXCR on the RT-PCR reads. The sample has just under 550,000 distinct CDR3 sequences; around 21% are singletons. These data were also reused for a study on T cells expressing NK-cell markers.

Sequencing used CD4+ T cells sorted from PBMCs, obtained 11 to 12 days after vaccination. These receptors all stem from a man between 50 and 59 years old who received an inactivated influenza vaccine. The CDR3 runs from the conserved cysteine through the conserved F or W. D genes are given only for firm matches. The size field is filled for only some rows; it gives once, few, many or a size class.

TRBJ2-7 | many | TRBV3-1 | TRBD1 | CASGQGGSYEQYF | TGTGCCAGCGGACAGGGGGGATCCTACGAGCAGTACTTC
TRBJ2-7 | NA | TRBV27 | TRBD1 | CATSRDRGNYEQYF | TGTGCCACCTCCCGGGACAGGGGGAACTACGAGCAGTACTTC
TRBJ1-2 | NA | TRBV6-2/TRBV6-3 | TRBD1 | CASRRQGDYGYTF | TGTGCCAGCAGACGACAGGGGGACTATGGCTACACCTTC
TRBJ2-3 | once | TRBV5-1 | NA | CASSLGGGINYATDTQYF | TGCGCCAGCAGCTTGGGTGGCGGGATCAACTACGCCACAGATACGCAGTATTTT
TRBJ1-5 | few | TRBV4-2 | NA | CASSQGRTDNQPQHF | TGTGCCAGCAGCCAAGGACGGACAGACAATCAGCCCCAGCATTTT
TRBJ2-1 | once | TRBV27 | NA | CASSPWLTYNEQFF | TGTGCCAGCAGCCCTTGGCTAACCTACAATGAGCAGTTCTTC
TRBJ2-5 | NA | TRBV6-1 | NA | CASSDHDAETQYF | TGTGCCAGCAGCGACCACGACGCGGAGACCCAGTACTTC
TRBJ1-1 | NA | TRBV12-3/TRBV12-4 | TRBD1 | CASSKQGANTEAFF | TGTGCCAGCAGTAAACAGGGGGCCAACACTGAAGCTTTCTTT
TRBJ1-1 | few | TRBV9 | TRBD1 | CASSGNRGVNTEAFF | TGTGCCAGCAGCGGAAACAGGGGAGTGAACACTGAAGCTTTCTTT
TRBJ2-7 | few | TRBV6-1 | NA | CASRVRDPYEQYF | TGTGCCAGCAGGGTCCGGGACCCCTACGAGCAGTACTTC
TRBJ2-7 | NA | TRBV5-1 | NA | CASSFLRGPNYEQYF | TGCGCCAGCAGCTTCTTGCGGGGGCCTAACTACGAGCAGTACTTC
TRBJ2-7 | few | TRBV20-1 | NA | CSTLQGTGYEQYF | TGCAGTACGCTGCAGGGAACCGGGTACGAGCAGTACTTC
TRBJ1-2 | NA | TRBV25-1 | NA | CATLGQFYGYTF | TGTGCCACCCTAGGACAGTTCTATGGCTACACCTTC
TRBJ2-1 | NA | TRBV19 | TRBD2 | CASSIGWRGRASYNEQFF | TGTGCCAGTAGTATAGGATGGCGAGGGAGGGCCTCCTACAATGAGCAGTTCTTC
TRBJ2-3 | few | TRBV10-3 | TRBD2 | CAISLTSGSLSDTQYF | TGTGCCATCAGCCTGACTAGCGGGAGCCTCTCAGATACGCAGTATTTT
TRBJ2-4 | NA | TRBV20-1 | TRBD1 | CSAPRTGENIQYF | TGCAGTGCTCCCCGGACAGGAGAAAACATTCAGTACTTC
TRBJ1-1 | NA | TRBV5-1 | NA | CASSLEPGSDTEAFF | TGCGCCAGCAGCTTGGAGCCAGGGTCGGACACTGAAGCTTTCTTT
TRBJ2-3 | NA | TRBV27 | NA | CASSLYPGLSDTQYF | TGTGCCAGCAGTTTATACCCGGGACTTTCAGATACGCAGTATTTT
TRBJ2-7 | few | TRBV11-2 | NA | CASSLGPQREQYF | TGTGCCAGCAGCTTAGGTCCCCAGCGCGAGCAGTACTTC
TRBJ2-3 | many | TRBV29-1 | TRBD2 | CSVEGLAGGGGILDTQYF | TGCAGCGTTGAGGGACTAGCGGGAGGCGGGGGCATCCTAGATACGCAGTATTTT
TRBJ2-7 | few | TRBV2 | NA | CASGREIYEQYF | TGTGCCAGCGGCAGGGAGATCTACGAGCAGTACTTC
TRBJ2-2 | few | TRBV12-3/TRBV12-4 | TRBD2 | CASSLASGGELFF | TGTGCCAGCAGTTTGGCTAGCGGCGGGGAGCTGTTTTTT
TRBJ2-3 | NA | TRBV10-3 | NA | CAPSRIGGIGTDTQYF | TGTGCCCCCTCCCGGATCGGGGGAATTGGCACAGATACGCAGTATTTT
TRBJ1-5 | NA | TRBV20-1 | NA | CSAQNNQPQHF | TGCAGTGCTCAGAACAATCAGCCCCAGCATTTT
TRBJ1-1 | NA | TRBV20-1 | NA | CSASGHNLNTEAFF | TGCAGTGCTAGCGGGCACAACCTGAACACTGAAGCTTTCTTT